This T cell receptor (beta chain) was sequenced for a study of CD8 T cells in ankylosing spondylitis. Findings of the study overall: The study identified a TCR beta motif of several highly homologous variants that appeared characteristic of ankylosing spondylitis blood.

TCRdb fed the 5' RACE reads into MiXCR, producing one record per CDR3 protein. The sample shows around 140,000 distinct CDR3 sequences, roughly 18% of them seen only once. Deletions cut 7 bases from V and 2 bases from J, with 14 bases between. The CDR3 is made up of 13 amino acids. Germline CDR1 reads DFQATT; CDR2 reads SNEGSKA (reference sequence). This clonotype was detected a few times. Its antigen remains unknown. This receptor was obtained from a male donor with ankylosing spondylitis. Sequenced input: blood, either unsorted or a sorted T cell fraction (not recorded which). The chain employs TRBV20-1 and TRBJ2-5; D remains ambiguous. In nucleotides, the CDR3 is TGCAGTGTCAGCCACAGACTTCAAGAGACCCAGTACTTC. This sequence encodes CSVSHRLQETQYF.